This TCR beta chain was retrieved from a study of blood T cell repertoires in COVID-19. Per the germline V gene, CDR1 is SGDLS and CDR2 is YYNGEE. J gave up 2 bases and V 1 base, and 4 bases lay outside the gene matches. The CDR3 consists of 15 residues. Generated by immunoSEQ multiplex PCR, the TCRdb table keeps only in-frame clones and is missing some. The table lists tens of thousands of clones, 86% of them singletons, with about 6% in the top ten. While infection was still active, Seattle patients were enrolled and then followed longitudinally. Sequencing input: peripheral blood. This sequence was found in a man older than 75 with COVID-19, enrolled during active disease. The chain combines TRBV9 with TRBJ2-7, with TRBD2 identical over 9 bases. CDR3 loop: CASSVSGGNTYEQYF. The CDR3 DNA sequence: TGTGCCAGCAGCGTAAGCGGGGGGAATACCTACGAGCAGTACTTC.